These T cell receptor beta chains were read from a single sample in a study of shared clonotypes between healthy human individuals. Using immunoSEQ multiplex PCR, the repertoire was profiled, and TCRdb retains in-frame clones only, with some absent. In the table there are 2 million to 3 million clones, around nine tenths of which are singletons. The sample comprised naive CD4+ T cells sorted from blood. All receptors come from a man between 18 and 29 years old in good health. Each CDR3 is given with its conserved first and last residue. The D gene is left open where the match is weak. Size is stated for part of the rows, as once, few or many counts, or as a class when the clone is expanded.

d_gene | abundance | j_gene | v_gene | CDR3nt | CDR3aa
. | . | TRBJ2-5 | TRBV18 | TGTGCCAGCTCAGTTGCAGGCCAAGAGACCCAGTACTTC | CASSVAGQETQYF
. | . | TRBJ2-2 | TRBV30 | TGTGCCTGGAGTGAGGACCGCGGGGAGCTGTTTTTT | CAWSEDRGELFF
TRBD1 | few | TRBJ1-6 | TRBV11-3 | TGTGCCAGCAGCCTAGGACAGGGCGGCTCACCCCTCCACTTT | CASSLGQGGSPLHF
. | few | TRBJ1-2 | TRBV7-9 | TGTGCCATTGACCAGGGGAGCGGCTACACCTTC | CAIDQGSGYTF
TRBD1 | . | TRBJ1-6 | TRBV5-1 | TGCGCCAGCAGCTTGACAAACCGGGACAGGAGCTCCTATAATTCACCCCTCCACTTT | CASSLTNRDRSSYNSPLHF
TRBD2 | few | TRBJ2-7 | TRBV9 | TGTGCCAGCAGCGTAAGCGGGGGGCCTACCTACGAGCAGTACTTC | CASSVSGGPTYEQYF
TRBD2 | . | TRBJ2-4 | TRBV5-1 | TGCGCCAGCAGCCTTCTAGCGGGGTCCAAAAACATTCAGTACTTC | CASSLLAGSKNIQYF
. | . | TRBJ2-3 | TRBV18 | TGTGCCAGCTCAAGGGCCACAGATACGCAGTATTTT | CASSRATDTQYF
TRBD1 | . | TRBJ1-2 | TRBV29-1 | TGCAGCGTTGAAGCTGGAGGACAGGGACGTAACTATGGCTACACCTTC | CSVEAGGQGRNYGYTF
. | . | TRBJ1-4 | TRBV2 | TGTGCCAGCAGTGAAGAGGGGGTACTTAATGAAAAACTGTTTTTT | CASSEEGVLNEKLFF
TRBD1 | . | TRBJ2-7 | TRBV5-4 | TGTGCCAGCAGCCCCGCCTTTAGGACAGGAGAGGACCTCTTC | CASSPAFRTGEDLF
. | . | TRBJ2-7 | TRBV5-1 | TGCGCCAGCAGCTTGGGGTCTATCGGTTACGAGCAGTACTTC | CASSLGSIGYEQYF
TRBD1 | . | TRBJ2-7 | TRBV27 | TGTGCCAGCAGTTCAGCCGGGACAGATTCCTACGAGCAGTACTTC | CASSSAGTDSYEQYF
. | . | TRBJ2-2 | TRBV11-3 | TGTGCCAGCAGCTTAGACGGGCTCGAGTCGGGCGGGACCGGGGAGCTGTTTTTT | CASSLDGLESGGTGELFF
. | . | TRBJ1-5 | TRBV5-5 | TGTGCCAGCAGCTTGGGGGCCCTCAATCAGCCCCAGCATTTT | CASSLGALNQPQHF
. | . | TRBJ1-6 | TRBV2 | TGTGCCAGCAGGGCCAGAAGTAGCTCCTATAATTCACCCCTCCACTTT | CASRARSSSYNSPLHF
. | . | TRBJ2-3 | TRBV28 | TGTGCCAGCAGTAACAGGGCGCCTAGCACAGATACGCAGTATTTT | CASSNRAPSTDTQYF
TRBD2 | . | TRBJ2-1 | TRBV19 | TGTGCCAGTAGTATAGTAGCGGGTAAAGGCAATGAGCAGTTCTTC | CASSIVAGKGNEQFF
TRBD1 | once | TRBJ1-6 | TRBV27 | TGTGCCAGCAGTCCCTACAGGGGGAGCTCCTATAATTCACCCCTCCACTTT | CASSPYRGSSYNSPLHF
TRBD1 | . | TRBJ2-3 | TRBV11-3 | TGTGCCAGCAGCTCCGGACAGGGGGCTCCAGATACGCAGTATTTT | CASSSGQGAPDTQYF
TRBD1 | . | TRBJ1-5 | TRBV18 | TGTGCCAGCTCACCCGCGGGACAGGGAATATATCAGCCCCAGCATTTT | CASSPAGQGIYQPQHF
. | . | TRBJ2-1 | TRBV10-1 | TGCGCCAGCAGTGAAGGCAGCGGGCGTAATGAGCAGTTCTTC | CASSEGSGRNEQFF
TRBD1 | . | TRBJ2-7 | TRBV6-5 | TGTGCCAGCAGACCAGGGGGAGCGTTCTACGAGCAGTACTTC | CASRPGGAFYEQYF
. | . | TRBJ2-7 | TRBV6-1 | TGTGCCAGCAACCCCTGGGGGAACTCCTACGAGCAGTACTTC | CASNPWGNSYEQYF
TRBD2 | . | TRBJ2-1 | TRBV7-2 | TGTGCCAGCAGCTTTCCTAGCGGGACCGAAAGCTCCTACAATGAGCAGTTCTTC | CASSFPSGTESSYNEQFF
. | . | TRBJ1-4 | TRBV9 | TGTGCCAGCAGCGTAGGCGGAGGTACCGAGGCTAATGAAAAACTGTTTTTT | CASSVGGGTEANEKLFF
. | . | TRBJ2-3 | TRBV7-9 | TGTGCCAGCAGCGAATTAGGGGTCGGCACAGATACGCAGTATTTT | CASSELGVGTDTQYF
. | . | TRBJ1-2 | TRBV30 | TGTGCCTGGAGTGACCGCGGGAACTATGGCTACACCTTC | CAWSDRGNYGYTF
TRBD1 | . | TRBJ1-5 | TRBV5-1 | TGCGCCAGCAGCTTGCAGGGGGATCAGCCCCAGCATTTT | CASSLQGDQPQHF
. | . | TRBJ1-4 | TRBV5-6 | TGTGCCAGCAGCTTGGCAGATGGCAGGCTTGGGGAAAAACTGTTTTTT | CASSLADGRLGEKLFF
TRBD2 | . | TRBJ2-5 | TRBV6-9 | TGTGCCAGATACGGCGGTAGCGGGAGAATCCAAGAGACCCAGTACTTC | CARYGGSGRIQETQYF
. | . | TRBJ2-7 | TRBV7-8 | TGTGCCAGCAGCTTAGCCCCAGGAGTGAGCGGCGCCTACGAGCAGTACTTC | CASSLAPGVSGAYEQYF
. | . | TRBJ2-2 | TRBV29-1 | TGCAGCGTTTCCGTCCGGACTGGGGTGAGCACCGGGGAGCTGTTTTTT | CSVSVRTGVSTGELFF